This TCR beta chain was identified during a study of shared clonotypes between healthy human individuals. Study-level points and caveats: Naive subsets usually exceeded memory subsets in estimated richness.

TCRdb keeps only in-frame clones here, not all; method: immunoSEQ multiplex PCR. The repertoire consists of some 980,000 clones, with approximately 80% occurring once and the leading ten covering 1.5%. Adult Caucasians living in Nashville, Tennessee made up all of the donors. The CDR3 loop spans 11 amino acids. Per the germline V gene, CDR1 is SGHTA and CDR2 is FQGNSA. Of note for this clone: The antigen remains unidentified. An end of the junction does not agree with germline; a read error may underlie this.

This receptor was taken from a man in his late teens or twenties in good health. What was sequenced was memory CD4+ T cells sorted from blood. Subset noted: CD45RA-negative fraction. This chain uses TRBV7-2 with TRBJ2-3; D is unresolved. The CDR3 DNA follows: TGTGCCAGCAGCCGCACATATACGCAGTATTTT. It translates to CASSRTYTQYF.